The present T cell receptor (beta chain) was sequenced within a study of T cell responses to AZD1222 COVID-19 vaccine. Overall study results and limits: Reports indicate that nearly half of spike-specific TCRs are directed at unmutated variant regions.

This clone was recorded once. Its antigen remains unknown. TCRdb's table, derived via immunoSEQ multiplex PCR, lists solely in-frame clones and lacks some. The table lists 80,000 to 95,000 clones, about nine tenths of them singletons, with less than 8.5% in the top ten. The sequence came from an adult who received the AZD1222 COVID-19 vaccine. Specimen: peripheral blood, collected 28 days after the second AZD1222 dose.

In DNA, the CDR3 is TGCGCCAGCAGCCAAGTCCGGGGGACTCAGAGCTCCTACAATGAGCAGTTCTTC. It translates to CASSQVRGTQSSYNEQFF. This chain connects TRBV4-1 to TRBJ2-1; perhaps TRBD2 as D (6 bases). The CDR3 contains 18 residues. V was clipped by 1 base and J by 0 bases, with 16 bases between them. Germline V CDR1 and CDR2: MGHRA, YSYEKL.